The present T cell receptor beta chain was sequenced within a study of T-cell reconstitution after alpha-beta-depleted transplantation in children. This clonotype was counted at least ten times. The CDR3 runs 13 residues. Trimming removed 1 base at V and 6 bases at J, with 7 bases between. Germline V gene sequence: CDR1 SGHVS, CDR2 FQNEAQ. A TCRbeta library incorporating unique molecular identifiers was prepared. TCRdb called the PCR reads again in MiXCR, with one record for every CDR3 protein. The data contain about 240,000 distinct CDR3 sequences, around 13% of them singletons. The rearrangement uses TRBV7-8 and TRBJ2-1; D unclear. The sample here was PBMCs from the stem cell graft donor, taken from the stem cell graft. The sequence came from a human donor who donated a stem cell graft to a child with acute lymphoblastic leukemia. CDR3: CASSLDYSNEQFF. CDR3 in DNA: TGTGCCAGCAGCTTAGATTACAGCAATGAGCAGTTCTTC. The full variable domain, completed using reference TRBV7-8 and TRBJ2-1, is GAGVSQSPRYKVAKRGQDVALRCDPISGHVSLFWYQQALGQGPEFLTYFQNEAQLDKSGLPSDRFFAERPEGSVSTLKIQRTQQEDSAVYLCASSLDYSNEQFFGPGTRLTVL.